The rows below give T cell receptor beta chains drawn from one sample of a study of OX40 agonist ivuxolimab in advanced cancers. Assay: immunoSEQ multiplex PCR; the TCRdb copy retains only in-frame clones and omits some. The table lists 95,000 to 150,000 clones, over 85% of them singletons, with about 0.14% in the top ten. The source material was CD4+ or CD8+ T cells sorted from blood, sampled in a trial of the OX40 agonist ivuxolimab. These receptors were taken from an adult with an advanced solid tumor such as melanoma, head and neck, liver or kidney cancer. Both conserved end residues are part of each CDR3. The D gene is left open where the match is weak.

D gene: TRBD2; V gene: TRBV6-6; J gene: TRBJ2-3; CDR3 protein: CASSLDGRNTDTQYF; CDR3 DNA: TGTGCCAGCAGTTTGGACGGGAGGAACACAGATACGCAGTATTTT
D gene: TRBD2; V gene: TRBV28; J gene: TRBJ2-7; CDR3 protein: CASSSGGGGSHEQYF; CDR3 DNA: TGTGCCAGCAGTTCGGGAGGGGGAGGGAGTCACGAGCAGTACTTC
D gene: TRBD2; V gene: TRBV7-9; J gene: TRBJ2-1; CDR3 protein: CASSSQTSGSYNEQFF; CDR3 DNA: TGTGCCAGCAGCTCCCAGACTAGCGGGAGCTACAATGAGCAGTTCTTC
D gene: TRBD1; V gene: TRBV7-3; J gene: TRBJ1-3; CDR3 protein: CASSPGTAGNTIYF; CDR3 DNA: TGTGCCAGCAGCCCCGGGACAGCTGGAAACACCATATATTTT
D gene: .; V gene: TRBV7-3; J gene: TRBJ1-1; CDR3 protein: CASSKQFNTEAFF; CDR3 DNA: TGTGCCAGCAGTAAACAGTTTAACACTGAAGCTTTCTTT
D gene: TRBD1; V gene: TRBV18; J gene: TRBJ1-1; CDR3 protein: CASSSGQGGGNTEAFF; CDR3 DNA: TGTGCCAGCTCATCAGGACAGGGGGGAGGGAACACTGAAGCTTTCTTT
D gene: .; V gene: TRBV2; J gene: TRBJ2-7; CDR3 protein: CASSGSLETYEQYF; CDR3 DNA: TGTGCCAGCAGTGGAAGTTTAGAAACCTACGAGCAGTACTTC
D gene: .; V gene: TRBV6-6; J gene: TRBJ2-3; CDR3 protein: CASRDTVSTDTQYF; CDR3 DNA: TGTGCCAGCAGGGATACGGTGAGCACAGATACGCAGTATTTT
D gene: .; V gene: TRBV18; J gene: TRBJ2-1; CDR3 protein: CASSPLINEQFF; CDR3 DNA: TGTGCCAGCTCACCACTAATCAATGAGCAGTTCTTC
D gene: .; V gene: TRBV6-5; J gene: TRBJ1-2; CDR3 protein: CASSYSSAGKDRGYTF; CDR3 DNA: TGTGCCAGCAGTTACTCATCGGCAGGGAAGGATAGAGGCTACACCTTC
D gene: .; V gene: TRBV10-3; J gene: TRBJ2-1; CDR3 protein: CAISEFGSPISYNEQFF; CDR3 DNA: TGTGCCATCAGTGAGTTCGGCAGCCCCATTTCCTACAATGAGCAGTTCTTC
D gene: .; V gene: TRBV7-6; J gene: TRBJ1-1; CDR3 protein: CASSLGSQGNTEAFF; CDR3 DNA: TGTGCCAGCAGCTTAGGAAGTCAGGGGAACACTGAAGCTTTCTTT
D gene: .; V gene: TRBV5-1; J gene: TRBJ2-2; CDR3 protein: CASRVSNANTGELFF; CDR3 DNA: TGCGCCAGCAGGGTGAGCAACGCGAACACCGGGGAGCTGTTTTTT
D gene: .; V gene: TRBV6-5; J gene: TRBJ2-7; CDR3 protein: CASRAPYGNYEQYF; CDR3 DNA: TGTGCCAGCAGAGCCCCCTATGGGAACTACGAGCAGTACTTC
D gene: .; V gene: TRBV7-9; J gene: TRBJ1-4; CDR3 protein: CASSSPRAINEKLFF; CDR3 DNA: TGTGCCAGCAGCTCACCCAGGGCGATTAATGAAAAACTGTTTTTT
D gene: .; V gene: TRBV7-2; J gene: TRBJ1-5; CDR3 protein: CASSFRGGNNQPQHF; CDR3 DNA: TGTGCCAGCAGCTTCAGGGGAGGTAACAATCAGCCCCAGCATTTT
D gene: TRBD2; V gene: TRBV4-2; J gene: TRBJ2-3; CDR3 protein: CASSQVGPGSGSTDTQYF; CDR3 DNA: TGTGCCAGCAGCCAAGTAGGCCCGGGTAGCGGGAGCACAGATACGCAGTATTTT
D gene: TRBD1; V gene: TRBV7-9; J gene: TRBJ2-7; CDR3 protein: CASSFGHRGSTYEQYF; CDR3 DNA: TGTGCCAGCAGCTTTGGTCACAGGGGGAGCACCTACGAGCAGTACTTC
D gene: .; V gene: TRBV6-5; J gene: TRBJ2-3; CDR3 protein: CASSQSGGGTDTQYF; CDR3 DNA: TGTGCCAGCAGTCAGTCGGGTGGTGGCACAGATACGCAGTATTTT
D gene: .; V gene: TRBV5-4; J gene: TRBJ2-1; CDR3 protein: CASTSQSSYNEQFF; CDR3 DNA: TGTGCCAGCACTTCGCAGAGTTCCTACAATGAGCAGTTCTTC
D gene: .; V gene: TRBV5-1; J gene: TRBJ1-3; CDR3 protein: CASSLEGGNTIYF; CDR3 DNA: TGCGCCAGCAGCTTGGAGGGGGGGAACACCATATATTTT
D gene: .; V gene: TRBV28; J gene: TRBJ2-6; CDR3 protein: CASRGLGSGANVLTF; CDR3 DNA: TGTGCCAGCCGGGGTCTGGGCTCTGGGGCCAACGTCCTGACTTTC
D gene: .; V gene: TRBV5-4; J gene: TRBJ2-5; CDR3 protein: CASSLGGEETQYF; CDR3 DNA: TGTGCCAGCAGCTTGGGGGGCGAGGAGACCCAGTACTTC
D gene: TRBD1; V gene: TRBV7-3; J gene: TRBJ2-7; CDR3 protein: CASSRGQGPYEQYF; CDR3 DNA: TGTGCCAGCAGCCGGGGACAGGGACCCTACGAGCAGTACTTC
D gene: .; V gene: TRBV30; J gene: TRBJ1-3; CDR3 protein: CAWREANSGNTIYF; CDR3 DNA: TGTGCCTGGAGGGAAGCGAACTCTGGAAACACCATATATTTT
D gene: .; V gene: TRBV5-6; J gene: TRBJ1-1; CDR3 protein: CASTTGPGATEAFF; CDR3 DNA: TGTGCCAGCACCACGGGCCCGGGGGCCACTGAAGCTTTCTTT
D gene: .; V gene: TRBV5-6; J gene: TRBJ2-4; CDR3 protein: CASSLEGPNIQYF; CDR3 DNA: TGTGCCAGCAGCTTGGAGGGACCCAACATTCAGTACTTC
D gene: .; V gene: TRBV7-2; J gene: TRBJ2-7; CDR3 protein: CASTLSSGSSYEQYF; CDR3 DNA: TGTGCCAGCACCTTGAGTAGCGGCAGCTCCTACGAGCAGTACTTC
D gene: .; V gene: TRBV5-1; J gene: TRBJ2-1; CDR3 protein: CASRWSGGSSDEQFF; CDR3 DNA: TGCGCCAGCAGATGGTCGGGGGGCAGTTCGGATGAGCAGTTCTTC